The entry below describes one T cell receptor beta chain. Its antigen target is currently unknown. Base qualities are not at hand, and no much larger clone is one base apart. Whole blood was collected in K2EDTA tubes by collaborating institutions according to the institutions' own protocols. For TCRbeta analysis, collaborators shipped samples as frozen whole blood, isolated PBMCs, or DNA extracted from either of those sample types. For CDR1 and CDR2, the germline V gene lists MDHEN and SYDVKM. Trimming removed 6 bases from V and 0 bases from J; the gene matches leave 5 bases unexplained. The CDR3 spans 15 residues, from the cysteine through the phenylalanine. The retained sequence is limited to the CDR3, 45 bases, with the frame set at the first base. This specimen comes from a study of blood T cell repertoires in COVID-19 (dated by TCRdb to between 2020 and 2021). With regard to the full study: The collaborator samples originated in the United States, Italy and Spain and spanned the acute and convalescent phases of COVID-19. Samples came from the ongoing ImmuneRACE study (first 160 participants) plus 1,254 subjects from 6 global collaborators. The dataset comprised deeply sampled blood TCRbeta repertoires from subjects exposed to, actively infected with, or recovered from COVID-19. Nearly every sample came with metadata listing a de-identified subject ID, COVID-19 status, age in years and sex. The material from the prospective study consisted of cDNA or gDNA derived from T cells, B-cell-depleted T cells, or PBMCs. HLA class I and class II types, where available, came from metadata supplied by the sample provider rather than from assay-based typing. The repertoires were made available in a free public database intended to serve as a resource for research on the immune response to SARS-CoV-2. General findings and caveats noted by the study authors: The quantity of clinical and demographic metadata differed by source and by participant and was supplied without curation.

TCRbeta CDR3 regions were amplified from genomic DNA by means of the immunoSEQ Assay, a bias-controlled multiplex PCR. On the authors' methods: The number of nucleated cells in each sample was estimated from the amplification of reference gene primers within the assay. To quantify the absolute abundance of each unique TCRbeta CDR3 rearrangement, sequence reads were collapsed and filtered. For each sample, productive Simpson clonality was calculated by taking the square root of Simpson's diversity index across productive rearrangements. The immuneACCESS repertoire file appears here via TCRdb, limited to in-frame rearrangements. These files lack a portion of the clones; in checked studies, under half of the deficit traces to unresolved V genes, and the cause of the others is not known. V, J and clone size reflect that table, while D and trimming were determined from the DNA. The sample table records approximately 12,000 clones; 73% of these occur just once. The top ten hold about 30% of the sample.

The clonotype was recovered from a human donor in a cohort sampled during active COVID-19. The material sequenced was peripheral blood. The sequence links TRBV28 to TRBJ1-3; 7 middle bases align to TRBD1. CDR3 loop: CASRPQGDSGNTIYF. The sequenced DNA is TGTGCCAGCAGGCCTCAGGGGGACTCTGGAAACACCATATATTTT.